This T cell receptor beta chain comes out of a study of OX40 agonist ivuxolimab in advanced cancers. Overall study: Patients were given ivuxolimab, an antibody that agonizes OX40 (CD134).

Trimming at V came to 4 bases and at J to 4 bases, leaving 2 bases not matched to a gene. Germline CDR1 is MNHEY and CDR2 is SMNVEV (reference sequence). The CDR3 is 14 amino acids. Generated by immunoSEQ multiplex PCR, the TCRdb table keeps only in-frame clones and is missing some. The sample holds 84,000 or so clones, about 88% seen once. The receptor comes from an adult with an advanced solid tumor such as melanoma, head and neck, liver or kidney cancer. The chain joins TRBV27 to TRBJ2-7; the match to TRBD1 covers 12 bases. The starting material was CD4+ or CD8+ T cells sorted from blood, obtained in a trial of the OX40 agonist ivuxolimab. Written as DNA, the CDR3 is TGTGCCAGCAGTTGGGACAGGGGGCGGTACGAGCAGTACTTC. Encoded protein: CASSWDRGRYEQYF.